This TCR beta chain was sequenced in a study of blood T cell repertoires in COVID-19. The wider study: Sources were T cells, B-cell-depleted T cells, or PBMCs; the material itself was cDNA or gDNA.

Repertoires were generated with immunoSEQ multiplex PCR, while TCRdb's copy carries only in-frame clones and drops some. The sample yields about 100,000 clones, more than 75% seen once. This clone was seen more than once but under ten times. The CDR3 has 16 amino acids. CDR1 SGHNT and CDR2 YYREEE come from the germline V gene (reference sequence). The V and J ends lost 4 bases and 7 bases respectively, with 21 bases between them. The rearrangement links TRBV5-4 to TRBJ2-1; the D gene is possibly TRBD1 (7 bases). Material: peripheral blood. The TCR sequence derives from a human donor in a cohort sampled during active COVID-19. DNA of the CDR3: TGTGCCAGCAGCCCTCTGGGCCAGGGGGGAAGGAATGAGCAGTTCTTC. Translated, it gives CASSPLGQGGRNEQFF.